This T cell receptor (beta chain) was captured by sequencing in a study of control samples from healthy donors and cancer patients. Profiled with immunoSEQ multiplex PCR; TCRdb holds only in-frame clones, not every one. The data hold about 76,000 clones, with around 90% observed a single time. V shed 2 bases and J 1 base; nucleotides not matched to a gene: 6. CDR1 is SEHNR, CDR2 FQNEAQ, per germline (reference sequence). The CDR3 is made up of 19 amino acids. This receptor was taken from a woman between 45 and 60 years old with colorectal cancer. Sample: PBMCs. This rearrangement joins TRBV7-9 to TRBJ1-6; 12 bases agree with TRBD1. This CDR3 is CASSLQGTGGSSYNSPLHF. The CDR3 DNA reads TGTGCCAGCAGCTTACAGGGGACAGGGGGCTCGTCCTATAATTCACCCCTCCACTTT.